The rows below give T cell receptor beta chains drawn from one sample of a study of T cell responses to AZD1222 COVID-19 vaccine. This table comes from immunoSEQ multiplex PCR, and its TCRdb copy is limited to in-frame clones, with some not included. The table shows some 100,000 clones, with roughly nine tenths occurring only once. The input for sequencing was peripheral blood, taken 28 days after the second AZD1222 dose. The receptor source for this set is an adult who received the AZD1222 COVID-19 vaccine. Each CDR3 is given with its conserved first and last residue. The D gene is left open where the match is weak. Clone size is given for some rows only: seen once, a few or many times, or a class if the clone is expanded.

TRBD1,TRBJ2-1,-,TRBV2,TGTGCCAGCCCGGGATCGGGACAGAGCTCCTACAATGAGCAGTTCTTC,CASPGSGQSSYNEQFF
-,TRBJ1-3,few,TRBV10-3,TGTGCCACTAAGACAGGATCTTCGGGTTCTGGAAACACCATATATTTT,CATKTGSSGSGNTIYF
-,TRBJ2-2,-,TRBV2,TGTGCCAGCCACCGGGGCATCACCGGGGAGCTGTTTTTT,CASHRGITGELFF
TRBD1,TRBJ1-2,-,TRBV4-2,TGTGCCAGCAGGAAACAGGCGGGACAGGGGGCTTCTGGCTATGGCTACACCTTC,CASRKQAGQGASGYGYTF
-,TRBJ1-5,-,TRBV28,TGTGCCAGCACAAGAAGAGGGGGAACCAATCAGCCCCAGCATTTT,CASTRRGGTNQPQHF
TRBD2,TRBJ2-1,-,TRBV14,TGTGCCAGCAGCCAAGATACTAGCGGGGGCAGGGAGCAGTTCTTC,CASSQDTSGGREQFF
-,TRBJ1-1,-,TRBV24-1,TGTGCCACCAGTCTGTCGGGCAGCCGGAACACTGAAGCTTTCTTT,CATSLSGSRNTEAFF
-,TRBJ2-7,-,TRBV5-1,TGCGCCAGCAGCTTGGCAGGCAGCTCCTACGAGCAGTACTTC,CASSLAGSSYEQYF
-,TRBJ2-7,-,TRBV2,TGTGCCAGCGGCTCAGGGGTGCCTCCCTACGAGCAGTACTTC,CASGSGVPPYEQYF
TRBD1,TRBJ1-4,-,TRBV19,TGTGCCAGTACCCGACAGGGAGTTGCAACTAATGAAAAACTGTTTTTT,CASTRQGVATNEKLFF
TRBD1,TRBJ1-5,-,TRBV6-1,TGTGCCAGCAGTGAAGGGACAGGGGGCGATCAGCCCCAGCATTTT,CASSEGTGGDQPQHF
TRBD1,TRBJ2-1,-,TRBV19,TGTGCCAGTAGTGTGACAGGGATCAATGAGCAGTTCTTC,CASSVTGINEQFF
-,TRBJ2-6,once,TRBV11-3,TGTGCCAGCAGCTTACGCTCTGGGGCCAACGTCCTGACTTTC,CASSLRSGANVLTF
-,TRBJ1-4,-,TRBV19,TGTGCCAGTAGTATAAACGACAGATCGGAGGGAAAACTGTTTTTT,CASSINDRSEGKLFF
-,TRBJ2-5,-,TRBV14,TGTGCCAGCAGCCAAGTTTTTGTCGAGGACAGCCTCCGAGAGACCCAGTACTTC,CASSQVFVEDSLRETQYF
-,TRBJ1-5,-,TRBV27,TGTGCCAGCAGTTTTACCGGGGGCGGTCAGCCCCAGCATTTT,CASSFTGGGQPQHF
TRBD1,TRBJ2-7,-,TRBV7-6,TGTGCCAGCAGCAACTCCCTGCGACAGGGGGCCTACGAGCAGTACTTC,CASSNSLRQGAYEQYF
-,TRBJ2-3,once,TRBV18,TGTGCCAGCTCACCACCTGTCACAGATACGCAGTATTTT,CASSPPVTDTQYF
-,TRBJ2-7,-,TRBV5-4,TGTGCCAGCAGCTTGGGCGGGGGCCGTACCTACGAGCAGTACTTC,CASSLGGGRTYEQYF
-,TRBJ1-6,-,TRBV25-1,TGTGCCAGCAGTGAACAGGGCCATAATTCACCCCTCCACTTT,CASSEQGHNSPLHF
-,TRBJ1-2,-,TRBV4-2,TGTGCCAGCAGCCAAGATTTGTCGGGGCGGGTAGGGGGCTACACCTTC,CASSQDLSGRVGGYTF
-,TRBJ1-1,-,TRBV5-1,TGCGCCAGCAGCCCCGAACAGGGAACTGAAGCTTTCTTT,CASSPEQGTEAFF
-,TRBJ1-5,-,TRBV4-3,TGCGCCAGCAGCCAAGATTCCCCCAGGGCGGGTCAGCCCCAGCATTTT,CASSQDSPRAGQPQHF
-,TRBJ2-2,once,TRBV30,TGTGCCTGGAAGCGCGCGAACACCGGGGAGCTGTTTTTT,CAWKRANTGELFF
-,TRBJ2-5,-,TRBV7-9,TGTGCCAGCAGCCCGCCCGGCCTCTTTGGAGAGACCCAGTACTTC,CASSPPGLFGETQYF
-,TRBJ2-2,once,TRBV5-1,TGCGCCAGCAGCTTAGACAGTAGGAACACCGGGGAGCTGTTTTTT,CASSLDSRNTGELFF
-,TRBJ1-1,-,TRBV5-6,TGTGCCAGCAGCCCATTAGGCAGCCTGAACACTGAAGCTTTCTTT,CASSPLGSLNTEAFF
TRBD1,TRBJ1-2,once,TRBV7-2,TGTGCCAGCAGCTTAGTACCGGGACAGGGGGGAGTTGGCTACACCTTC,CASSLVPGQGGVGYTF
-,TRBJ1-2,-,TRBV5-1,TGCGCCAGCAGCTTGTCGGGAACGGACGGCTATGGCTACACCTTC,CASSLSGTDGYGYTF